The 10 T cell receptor beta chains listed next were all sequenced from one sample in a study of cytomegalovirus exposure and HLA in healthy donors. PCR involved 60 Vbeta and 13 Jbeta primers. Profiling relied on immunoSEQ multiplex PCR, and the TCRdb table lists in-frame clones only, not all of them. The table lists tens of thousands of clones, more than 70% of them singletons, with approximately 25% in the top ten. Sample: PBMCs. Receptors were obtained from a middle-aged man in good health and CMV-seropositive.

The chain employs TRBV4-1 and TRBJ1-2; D ambiguous. Trimming took 0 bases from V and 0 from J, leaving 8 bases between them. CDR1 and CDR2 (germline): MGHRA, YSYEKL. The CDR3 length is 15 residues. The CDR3 reads CASSQETVSNYGYTF. In DNA, the CDR3 is TGCGCCAGCAGCCAAGAAACAGTATCTAACTATGGCTACACCTTC.

The chain's CDR3 is CASKSTSGTDTQYF. The CDR3 bases are TGTGCCAGCAAATCGACTAGCGGAACAGATACGCAGTATTTT. The V gene is TRBV28, the J gene TRBJ2-3, with 9 bases matching TRBD2. V shed 7 bases and J 3 bases; nucleotides not matched to a gene: 5. The germline CDR1 and CDR2 sequences are MDHEN and SYDVKM. CDR3 length: 14 residues.

The V gene is TRBV4-2, the J gene TRBJ2-3; the match to TRBD2 covers 8 bases. CDR3 length equals 16 residues. Losses at the gene ends were 1 base for V and 4 bases for J; bases not matched to a gene: 7. Germline lookup yields CDR1 LGHNA and CDR2 YNFKEQ. The DNA for the CDR3 is TGTGCCAGCAGCCAAGGCCCAGCGGGAGCGTCAGATACGCAGTATTTT. This encodes CASSQGPAGASDTQYF.

This clone showed up just a few times. The rearrangement uses TRBV28 and TRBJ2-7, with a tentative D call TRBD2 (5 bases). CDR3 size: 15 residues. V was cut by 7 bases and J by 4 bases, with 20 bases left in between. Germline lookup yields CDR1 MDHEN and CDR2 SYDVKM. The CDR3 DNA reads TGTGCCAGCAACCAGCGGACTCCCGCTAAATACGAGCAGTACTTC. This translates into CASNQRTPAKYEQYF. The full variable domain, completed using reference TRBV28 and TRBJ2-7, is DVKVTQSSRYLVKRTGEKVFLECVQDMDHENMFWYRQDPGLGLRLIYFSYDVKMKEKGDIPEGYSVSREKKERFSLILESASTNQTSMYLCASNQRTPAKYEQYFGPGTRLTVT.

The chain employs TRBV6-5 and TRBJ1-6, with 7 bases identical to TRBD1. Unmatched junction bases numbered 9, after V lost 2 bases and J lost 8 bases. CDR3 length: 16 amino acids. Per the germline V gene, CDR1 is MNHEY and CDR2 is SVGAGI. This chain's CDR3 is CASSYERDSLHSPLHF. The CDR3, as DNA: TGTGCCAGCAGTTACGAAAGGGACAGCCTTCATTCACCCCTCCACTTT.

This clone was seen only a few times. This chain connects TRBV11-2 to TRBJ2-7, with D tentatively TRBD2 (5 bases). The CDR3 runs 15 residues. V lost 1 base and J 0 bases, leaving 10 bases between the germline ends. CDR1 is SGHAT and CDR2 is FQNNGV in the germline V gene. The CDR3 sequence is CASSLGDGNSYEQYF. Here the CDR3 DNA reads TGTGCCAGCAGCTTAGGAGACGGGAACTCCTACGAGCAGTACTTC.

The chain combines TRBV16 with TRBJ2-7; D is possibly TRBD2 (6 bases). V was pared by 4 bases and J by 2 bases, with 18 bases between. Germline CDR1 reads KGHSY; CDR2 reads FQNENV. The CDR3 covers 16 residues. The CDR3 sequence is CASSPQPGTVAYEQYF. CDR3 in DNA: TGTGCCAGCAGCCCCCAGCCCGGGACTGTAGCCTACGAGCAGTACTTC.

In its sample, this clone was seen a few times. The chain is built from TRBV10-2 and TRBJ1-5, with no clear D. Looked up from germline, CDR1 is WSHSY and CDR2 is SAAADI. The CDR3 is 15 amino acids. The V and J ends lost 0 bases and 5 bases respectively, with 11 bases between them. The CDR3 spells CASSESGGFHQPQHF. The CDR3, as DNA: TGCGCCAGCAGTGAGTCTGGAGGGTTTCATCAGCCCCAGCATTTT.

This rearrangement joins TRBV7-6 to TRBJ2-3, with TRBD1 identical over 9 bases. The V gene end was trimmed by 4 bases and the J gene end by 1 base; junction bases not matched to a gene: 3. CDR1 SGHVS and CDR2 FNYEAQ come from the germline V gene. This CDR3 comprises 15 residues. The CDR3 DNA is TGTGCCAGCAGCTCAAGGACAGGGGGCACAGATACGCAGTATTTT. Translation: CASSSRTGGTDTQYF.

The chain recombines TRBV5-4 with TRBJ2-2, with 8 bases aligning to TRBD1. Germline values: CDR1 SGHNT, CDR2 YYREEE (reference sequence). CDR3 length equals 17 residues. V was clipped by 1 base and J by 1 base; unmatched bases: 6. For the CDR3, the DNA is TGTGCCAGCAGCTTGTCAAGGGGGACAGGGAACACCGGGGAGCTGTTTTTT. Translation: CASSLSRGTGNTGELFF.